This TCR beta chain originates from a study of cytomegalovirus exposure and HLA in healthy donors. Notes on this clone: Its antigen is unidentified.

Study-wide points: There were a few CMV-associated chains whose specificity for CMV antigens was confirmed in vitro.

The data were produced by immunoSEQ multiplex PCR, yet TCRdb's version contains in-frame clones alone and is incomplete. The sample holds 80,000 to 100,000 clones, roughly 90% seen once. This TCR was recovered from a man aged 25-40 years in good health and CMV-seronegative. Sequenced: PBMCs.

CDR3 sequence (DNA): TGTGCCAGCAGCACGGGACTAGCGGAATATCTCACCGGGGAGCTGTTTTTT. This encodes CASSTGLAEYLTGELFF. The chain employs TRBV7-8 and TRBJ2-2, with TRBD2 matching over 11 bases. CDR3 length: 17 amino acids. V lost 5 bases, J lost 4 bases, and 9 bases stayed unmatched. Per germline, CDR1 SGHVS and CDR2 FQNEAQ.